This T cell receptor beta chain was observed in a study of Ad26.COV2.S vaccination and SARS-CoV-2 variants. Study-wide context: Ad26.COV2.S arm of COV1001 included the donor.

The table came from immunoSEQ multiplex PCR; TCRdb's copy has only in-frame clones and leaves some out. The table records roughly 700,000 clones, around 92% of them present only once. V dropped 4 bases and J dropped 4 bases, with 13 bases sitting between them. The CDR3 has 14 residues. The germline gives CDR1 SGHDN, CDR2 FVKESK. Treatment of the sample: over 15 received Ad26.COV2.S at low or high dose, single or two shots; 5 received placebo; per-sample allocation not given. Specimens were obtained on day 63 following the first vaccine or placebo injection. The source is a person aged 18-65 years who received the Ad26.COV2.S COVID-19 vaccine or a placebo. J is TRBJ1-2 and V is TRBV14; D possibly corresponds to TRBD1 (5 bases). Sequencing was performed on peripheral blood, taken in a trial of Ad26.COV2.S vaccine versus placebo. DNA of the CDR3: TGTGCCAGCAGCCTCTCCGGGGGGATCTATGGCTACACCTTC. It yields the protein CASSLSGGIYGYTF. Full variable domain (missing parts from reference TRBV14 and TRBJ1-2): EAGVTQFPSHSVIEKGQTVTLRCDPISGHDNLYWYRRVMGKEIKFLLHFVKESKQDESGMPNNRFLAERTGGTYSTLKVQPAELEDSGVYFCASSLSGGIYGYTFGSGTRLTVV.